These T cell receptor beta chains were read from a single sample in a study of blood T cells in healthy people across ages. MiXCR, applied by TCRdb to the 5' RACE reads, yields one record per CDR3 protein. The sample records 870,000 or so distinct CDR3 sequences, 29% being singletons. What was sequenced was blood. The receptors were gathered from a woman over 75 in good health. Both conserved end residues are part of each CDR3.

V gene,CDR3 protein
TRBV7-2,CASSSTQGFVGEAFF
TRBV6-6,CASSSGGGPGELFF
TRBV19,CASSITLTPYGYTF
TRBV20-1,CSASQPRTGTEAFF
TRBV7-2,CASSPQTGSNEKLFF
TRBV9,CASSGLGGSEAFF
TRBV6-1,CASSEELAEEAFF
TRBV10-3,CAIRPSNTEAFF
TRBV5-4,CASSSDRAVNTEAFF
TRBV28,CASRGGGLYNEQYF
TRBV12-3/TRBV12-4,CASDRDRGRGQPQHF
TRBV6-1,CASRDRYNEKLFF
TRBV4-2,CASSQRLAVDYEQYF
TRBV6-6,CASSYAGQGGDRSYF
TRBV4-3,CASRPGDSSWEKLFF
TRBV9,CASSVDVGGTGNTIYF
TRBV6-5,CASTPMTGGAETQYF
TRBV20-1,CSAFARETQYF
TRBV11-1,CASSFDPGNTEAFF
TRBV4-3,CASSQAATGYLSSGYTF
TRBV3-1,CACSQQLANEQYF
TRBV2,CASSKGQSSGANVLTF
TRBV29-1,CSVEQTGTDTQYF
TRBV7-9,CASSPLAANSPLHF
TRBV11-3,CASSRGLAGAPLQETQYF
TRBV10-1,CASSESIAGVLFTDTQYF
TRBV20-1,CSAARGQKGGNTIYF
TRBV4-3,CAGSQERGGGTDTQYF
TRBV6-2/TRBV6-3,CASRPPGLPGEQFF
TRBV15,CATSGTGLPRTADTQYF
TRBV27,CASSYSGGIFTDTQYF
TRBV27,CASSFGQGLTYEQYF
TRBV11-2,CASSVDRDTQYF
TRBV20-1,CSARPPGASSYGYTF
TRBV12-3/TRBV12-4,CASRGMDYGYTF
TRBV30,CAFNPGQGVYQETQYF
TRBV7-2,CASSLQGRSPLHF
TRBV4-3,CASSPAGTSGGKDTQYF
TRBV10-3,CAISESDRDYARSYNEQFF
TRBV2,CASKLTDLNGYTF
TRBV4-1,CASSQQDRETNEKLYF